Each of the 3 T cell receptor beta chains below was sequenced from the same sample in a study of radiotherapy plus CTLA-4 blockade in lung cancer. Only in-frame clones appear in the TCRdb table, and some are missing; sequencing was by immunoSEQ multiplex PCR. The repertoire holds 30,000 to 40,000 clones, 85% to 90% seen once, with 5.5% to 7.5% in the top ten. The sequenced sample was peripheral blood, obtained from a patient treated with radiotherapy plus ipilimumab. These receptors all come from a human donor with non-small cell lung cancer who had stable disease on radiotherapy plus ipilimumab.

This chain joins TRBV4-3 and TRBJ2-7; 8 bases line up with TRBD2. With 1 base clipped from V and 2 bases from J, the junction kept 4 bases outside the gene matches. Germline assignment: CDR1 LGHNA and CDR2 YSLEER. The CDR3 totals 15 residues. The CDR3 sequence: CASSQGNSGAYEQYF. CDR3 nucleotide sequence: TGCGCCAGCAGCCAAGGCAATAGCGGGGCCTACGAGCAGTACTTC.

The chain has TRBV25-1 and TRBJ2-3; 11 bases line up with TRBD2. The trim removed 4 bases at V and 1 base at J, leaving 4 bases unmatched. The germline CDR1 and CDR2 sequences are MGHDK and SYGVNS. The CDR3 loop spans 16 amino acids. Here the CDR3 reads CASSVAGGPGTDTQYF. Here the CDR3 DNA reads TGTGCCAGCAGTGTAGCGGGAGGGCCGGGCACAGATACGCAGTATTTT.

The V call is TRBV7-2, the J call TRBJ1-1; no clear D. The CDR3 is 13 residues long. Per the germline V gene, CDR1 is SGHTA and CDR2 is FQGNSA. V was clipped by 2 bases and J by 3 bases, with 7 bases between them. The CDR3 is CASSLKDYTEAFF. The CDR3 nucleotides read TGTGCCAGCAGCTTAAAGGACTACACTGAAGCTTTCTTT.